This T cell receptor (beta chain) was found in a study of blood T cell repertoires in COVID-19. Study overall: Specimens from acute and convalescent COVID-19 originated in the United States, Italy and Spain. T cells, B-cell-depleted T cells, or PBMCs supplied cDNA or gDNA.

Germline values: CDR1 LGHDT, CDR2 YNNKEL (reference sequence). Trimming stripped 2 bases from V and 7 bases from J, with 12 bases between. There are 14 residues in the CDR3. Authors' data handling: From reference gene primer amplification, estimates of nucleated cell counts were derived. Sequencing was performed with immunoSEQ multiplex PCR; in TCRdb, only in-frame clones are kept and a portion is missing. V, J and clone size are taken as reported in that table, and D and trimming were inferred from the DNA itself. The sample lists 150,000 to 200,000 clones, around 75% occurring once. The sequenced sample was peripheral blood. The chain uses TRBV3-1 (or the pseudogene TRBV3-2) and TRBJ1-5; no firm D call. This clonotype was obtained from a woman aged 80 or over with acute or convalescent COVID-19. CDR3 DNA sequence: TGTGCCAGCAGCCAACGGGGATCGAGCCAGCCCCAGCATTTT. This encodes CASSQRGSSQPQHF.